The T cell receptor beta chain described here comes from a study of cytomegalovirus exposure and HLA in healthy donors. Overall study context: Within an early data release were about 90 million unique TCRs drawn from HLA-typed donors. Study findings and constraints: Productive rates of about 90% or about 30% were seen for most TCR beta V segments in an earlier analysis. The authors assumed roughly uniform sequencing depth across donors for presence/absence analyses. Being indistinguishable, some V segments were excluded, TRBV6-2 and TRBV6-3 among them.

This clone showed up just a few times. Its antigen is not identified. V shed 1 base and J 0 bases; nucleotides not matched to a gene: 0. The CDR3 spans 15 residues. CDR1 is SEHNR, CDR2 FQNEAQ, per germline (reference sequence). This PCR relied on a set of 60 Vbeta primers and 13 Jbeta primers. Assay: immunoSEQ multiplex PCR; the TCRdb copy retains only in-frame clones and omits some. The sample yields approximately 200,000 clones, over 60% seen once. The chain has TRBV7-9 and TRBJ2-5; 9 bases align to TRBD1. The sequence came from a man between 25 and 39 years old in good health and CMV-seropositive. Input material: PBMCs. CDR3 sequence reads: CASSLGDRDQETQYF. CDR3 coding DNA: TGTGCCAGCAGCTTAGGGGACAGGGACCAAGAGACCCAGTACTTC. Full variable domain (remainder filled in from reference TRBV7-9 and TRBJ2-5): DTGVSQNPRHKITKRGQNVTFRCDPISEHNRLYWYRQTLGQGPEFLTYFQNEAQLEKSRLLSDRFSAERPKGSFSTLEIQRTEQGDSAMYLCASSLGDRDQETQYFGPGTRLLVL.